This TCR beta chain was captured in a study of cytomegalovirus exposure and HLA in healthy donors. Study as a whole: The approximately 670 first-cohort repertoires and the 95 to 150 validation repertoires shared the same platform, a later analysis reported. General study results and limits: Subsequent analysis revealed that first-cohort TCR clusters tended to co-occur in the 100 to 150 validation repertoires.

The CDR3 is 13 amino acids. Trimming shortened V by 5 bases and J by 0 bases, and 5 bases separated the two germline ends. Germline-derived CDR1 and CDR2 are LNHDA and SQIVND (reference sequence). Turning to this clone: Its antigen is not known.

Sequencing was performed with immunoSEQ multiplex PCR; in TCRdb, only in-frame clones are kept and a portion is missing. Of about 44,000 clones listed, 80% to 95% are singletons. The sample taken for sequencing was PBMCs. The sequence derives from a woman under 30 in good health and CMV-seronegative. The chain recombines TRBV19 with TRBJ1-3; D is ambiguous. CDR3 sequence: CASSRVSGNTIYF. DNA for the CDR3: TGTGCCAGTAGTCGGGTCTCTGGAAACACCATATATTTT.